The source of this T cell receptor beta chain is a study of shared clonotypes between healthy human individuals. The naive CD8 fraction comprised CD45RO-negative cells positively selected for CCR7 and excluded terminally differentiated effector memory CD45RA+ cells. Each cell subset's genomic DNA was divided evenly among several immunoSEQ plates. As handled by the study authors: ImmunoSEQ yielded junction-only sequences lacking quality scores, so filtering differed. Clones were sequenced by immunoSEQ multiplex PCR, and TCRdb holds only the in-frame ones, with some missing. V, J and clone size are those of that table, while D and trimming were read from the DNA. The table records about 2 million clones, about 95% of them present only once. This receptor was taken from a man between 18 and 29 years old in good health. Source material: naive CD8+ T cells sorted from blood.

The CDR3 DNA reads as TGTGCCAGCAACCCGACCGGGGGCGCTGAGCTGTTTTTT. Its translation: CASNPTGGAELFF. The V gene is TRBV5-4, the J gene TRBJ2-2; TRBD1 or TRBD2 may be the D gene (6 bases each). The length of the CDR3 is 13 residues. Germline CDR1 reads SGHNT; CDR2 reads YYREEE (reference sequence). V dropped 6 bases and J dropped 11 bases, with 17 bases sitting between them. The full variable domain, in which reference TRBV5-4 and TRBJ2-2 provide the parts outside the CDR3, is ETGVTQSPTHLIKTRGQQVTLRCSSQSGHNTVSWYQQALGQGPQFIFQYYREEENGRGNFPPRFSGLQFPNYSSELNVNALELDDSALYLCASNPTGGAELFFGEGSRLTVL.